Shown below are 20 T cell receptor beta chains from a single sample sequenced in a study of shared clonotypes between healthy human individuals. Data came from immunoSEQ multiplex PCR; TCRdb stores just in-frame clones and leaves some out. Found here are fewer than 550,000 clones, about 75% of them singletons; the top ten hold around 13%. The sequenced material came from PBMCs. These receptors originate from a woman between 35 and 50 years old in good health. Some clones in this sample may be carry-over from other donors' samples.

CDR3 region: CASSPIPGFSGELFF. The CDR3 DNA is TGCGCCAGCAGCCCTATTCCAGGGTTCTCCGGGGAGCTGTTTTTT. The chain recombines TRBV5-1 with TRBJ2-2, with D maybe TRBD1 (5 bases). With 4 bases removed from V and 6 bases from J, the gap between germline ends came to 16 bases. The germline V gene has CDR1 SGHRS and CDR2 YFSETQ. The CDR3 loop spans 15 amino acids.

V is TRBV7-8 and J is TRBJ1-1; D is unclear. Per the germline V gene, CDR1 is SGHVS and CDR2 is FQNEAQ. The ends were cut back, 0 bases at V and 7 bases at J, with 6 bases in the middle. This CDR3 has 12 residues. This CDR3 is CASSLALGEAFF. In nucleotides, the CDR3 is TGTGCCAGCAGCTTAGCGCTGGGTGAAGCTTTCTTT. Full variable domain (outside the CDR3, taken from reference TRBV7-8 and TRBJ1-1): GAGVSQSPRYKVAKRGQDVALRCDPISGHVSLFWYQQALGQGPEFLTYFQNEAQLDKSGLPSDRFFAERPEGSVSTLKIQRTQQEDSAVYLCASSLALGEAFFGQGTRLTVV.

This clone was picked up one time. This chain connects TRBV29-1 to TRBJ2-5, with D uncertain. This CDR3 comprises 12 residues. Germline assignment: CDR1 SQVTM and CDR2 ANQGSEA. Trimming took 5 bases from V and 0 from J, leaving 7 bases between them. CDR3 DNA: TGCAGCGTTCAACTGGACCAAGAGACCCAGTACTTC. Its protein is CSVQLDQETQYF.

This chain joins TRBV25-1 and TRBJ2-4, with TRBD2 identical over 8 bases. The CDR3 loop spans 17 amino acids. After removal of 2 bases from V and 4 bases from J, the junction contained 10 bases not matched to a gene. Germline V gene sequence: CDR1 MGHDK, CDR2 SYGVNS. Here the CDR3 DNA reads TGTGCCAGCAGTGAACCCGGGGGACTAGGGACTAAAAACATTCAGTACTTC. Protein product: CASSEPGGLGTKNIQYF.

This CDR3 reads CASSGGAYANQPQHF. Written as DNA, the CDR3 is TGTGCCAGCAGTGGGGGCGCTTATGCCAATCAGCCCCAGCATTTT. This sequence joins TRBV2 and TRBJ1-5, with D possibly matching TRBD1 (5 bases). Per the germline V gene, CDR1 is SNHLY and CDR2 is FYNNEI. This CDR3 has 15 residues. Trimming took off 4 bases at V and 3 bases at J, with 13 bases between the two ends.

This rearrangement joins TRBV7-3 to TRBJ2-1, with a weak D call TRBD2 (6 bases). The V end lost 5 bases, the J end lost 6 bases, and 17 bases lay between the germline ends. Germline values: CDR1 SGHTA, CDR2 FQGTGA. This CDR3 spans 15 amino acids. The CDR3 is CASSAGGGPSNEQFF. The CDR3 DNA reads TGTGCCAGCAGCGCAGGAGGAGGGCCCAGCAATGAGCAGTTCTTC.

Points on this clone: Germline and junction disagree at one end, which may indicate a read error. The chain couples TRBV7-7 to TRBJ2-7; 11 bases are shared with TRBD1. Per the germline V gene, CDR1 is SSHAT and CDR2 is FNYEAQ (reference sequence). This CDR3 contains 14 residues. The CDR3 nucleotides read TGTGCTAGCAGCCCCGGGACAGGGGGCTACGAGCAGTACTTC. This gives the protein CASSPGTGGYEQYF.

The rearrangement links TRBV19 to TRBJ2-5; TRBD1 matches 8 bases. The CDR3 sequence is 13 residues long. The germline V gene has CDR1 LNHDA and CDR2 SQIVND (reference sequence). J was trimmed by 4 bases and V by 7 bases; bases with no gene match: 5. The CDR3 sequence: CASTSDRGETQYF. The CDR3 DNA is TGTGCCAGTACCTCCGACAGGGGAGAGACCCAGTACTTC.

The rearrangement links TRBV2 to TRBJ2-3; TRBD2 matches 9 bases. V lost 7 bases to trimming and J lost 9 bases; unmatched junction nucleotides: 11. This CDR3 is built from 14 residues. Germline values: CDR1 SNHLY, CDR2 FYNNEI. CDR3 in amino acids: CASKPTSGAQTQYF. CDR3 in DNA: TGTGCCAGCAAGCCGACTAGCGGAGCCCAAACGCAGTATTTT.

This chain joins TRBV28 and TRBJ1-5; D not resolved. Germline-derived CDR1 and CDR2 are MDHEN and SYDVKM. With 5 bases removed from V and 6 bases from J, the gap between germline ends came to 20 bases. This CDR3 comprises 16 residues. CDR3 sequence: CASSVNWMDGSQPQHF. The CDR3 DNA reads as TGTGCCAGCAGTGTGAATTGGATGGATGGTAGTCAGCCCCAGCATTTT.

The CDR3 DNA sequence: TGTGCCAGCGGCGATGTTCCCTCTGGAAACACCATATATTTT. Translated, it gives CASGDVPSGNTIYF. The chain carries TRBV28 and TRBJ1-3, with D unclear. This CDR3 region has 14 residues. V lost 8 bases and J 0 bases, leaving 11 bases between the germline ends. From germline, CDR1 is MDHEN and CDR2 SYDVKM. The variable domain in full, with the rest retrieved from reference TRBV28 and TRBJ1-3, is DVKVTQSSRYLVKRTGEKVFLECVQDMDHENMFWYRQDPGLGLRLIYFSYDVKMKEKGDIPEGYSVSREKKERFSLILESASTNQTSMYLCASGDVPSGNTIYFGEGSWLTVV.

The V and J genes are TRBV18 and TRBJ2-7; D gene unclear. The V end was cut by 1 base, the J end by 3 bases, with 10 bases between. Germline values: CDR1 KGHSH, CDR2 LQKENI. The CDR3 spans 14 residues. The CDR3 sequence: CASSPREGYYEQYF. The CDR3 DNA reads TGTGCCAGCTCACCACGTGAAGGCTACTACGAGCAGTACTTC. Together with reference TRBV18 and TRBJ2-7, the CDR3 gives the full variable domain: NAGVMQNPRHLVRRRGQEARLRCSPMKGHSHVYWYRQLPEEGLKFMVYLQKENIIDESGMPKERFSAEFPKEGPSILRIQQVVRGDSAAYFCASSPREGYYEQYFGPGTRLTVT.

The chain has TRBV5-1 and TRBJ2-1, with TRBD2 matching over 7 bases. With 2 bases clipped from V and 2 bases from J, the junction kept 7 bases outside the gene matches. The length of the CDR3 is 16 residues. Germline CDR1 reads SGHRS; CDR2 reads YFSETQ. The CDR3 region is CASSFFGAGAYNEQFF. CDR3 DNA sequence: TGCGCCAGCAGCTTCTTTGGGGCGGGGGCCTACAATGAGCAGTTCTTC.

A note on this clone: One end of the junction fails to match germline, which may point to a read error. This CDR3 is also generated by other DNA sequences in the sample. The chain recombines TRBV6-6 with TRBJ2-7; possibly TRBD2 for D (6 bases). The CDR3 covers 15 residues. Per the germline V gene, CDR1 is MNHNY and CDR2 is SVGAGI (reference sequence). DNA of the CDR3: TGTGCCAGCAGGACCTCGGGAGATCAATTTTACGAGCAGTACTTT. Amino acids: CASRTSGDQFYEQYF.

The J gene is TRBJ2-5, the V gene TRBV18, with 11 bases fitting TRBD1. J lost 1 base, V lost 3 bases, and 7 bases had no gene match. The germline CDR1 and CDR2 sequences are KGHSH and LQKENI. This CDR3 has 17 amino acids. This CDR3 is CASSPAVGTGGQETQYF. CDR3 DNA: TGTGCCAGCTCACCGGCGGTCGGGACAGGGGGCCAAGAGACCCAGTACTTC.

A remark on this clone: The germline gene is not matched at one end of the junction; a read error may be the cause. V usage is TRBV7-7 and J usage is TRBJ2-1; 13 nucleotides agree with TRBD2. Germline assignment: CDR1 SSHAT and CDR2 FNYEAQ (reference sequence). This CDR3 is built from 15 residues. CDR3 DNA sequence: TGTGCTAGCAGCCCGGGACTAGCGGGACCCAATGAGCAGTTCTTC. Protein: CASSPGLAGPNEQFF. Full variable domain (missing parts from reference TRBV7-7 and TRBJ2-1): GAGVSQSPRYKVTKRGQDVTLRCDPISSHATLYWYQQALGQGPEFLTYFNYEAQPDKSGLPSDRFSAERPEGSISTLTIQRTEQRDSAMYRCASSPGLAGPNEQFFGPGTRLTVL.

The chain combines TRBV6-1 with TRBJ1-1; perhaps TRBD1 as D (6 bases). CDR1 MNHNS and CDR2 SASEGT come from the germline V gene. V was shortened by 6 bases and J by 1 base, with 9 bases between the two germline ends. The CDR3 length is 13 residues. CDR3 sequence: CASSQTGNTEAFF. CDR3 nucleotides: TGTGCCAGCAGCCAGACAGGGAACACTGAAGCTTTCTTT.

This sequence joins TRBV7-9 and TRBJ1-5; no reliable D call. V shed 5 bases and J shed 0 bases, with 5 bases lying between them. The germline V gene has CDR1 SEHNR and CDR2 FQNEAQ (reference sequence). There are 13 residues in the CDR3. CDR3 region: CASSPGSNQPQHF. In nucleotides, the CDR3 is TGTGCCAGCAGCCCAGGTAGCAATCAGCCCCAGCATTTT.

The chain joins TRBV18 to TRBJ2-3; D may be TRBD1 (6 bases). The germline V and J ends were trimmed by 3 bases and 2 bases, with 12 bases remaining between them. The germline V gene encodes CDR1 KGHSH and CDR2 LQKENI. CDR3 length equals 15 residues. Here the CDR3 DNA reads TGTGCCAGCTCACCGGACAGCTTATCCACAGATACGCAGTATTTT. This gives the protein CASSPDSLSTDTQYF.

This chain joins TRBV27 and TRBJ2-2, with D possibly matching TRBD1 (6 bases). The CDR3 extends over 15 amino acids. Germline lookup yields CDR1 MNHEY and CDR2 SMNVEV (reference sequence). Between the trimmed V and J ends, which lost 3 bases and 0 bases, there was a span of 8 bases. CDR3 in amino acids: CASSFGGANTGELFF. CDR3 sequence (DNA): TGTGCCAGCAGTTTTGGGGGCGCGAACACCGGGGAGCTGTTTTTT.